Detailed here is one TCR beta chain. What it binds is not known. Germline V gene sequence: CDR1 GTSNPN, CDR2 SVGIG (reference sequence). CDR3 length: 13 amino acids. V was clipped by 7 bases and J by 0 bases, with 10 bases between them. The entry originates in a study of OX40 agonist ivuxolimab in advanced cancers. About the study: Patients receiving dose escalation had hepatocellular carcinoma, melanoma, renal cell or head and neck cancer. Two cutaneous melanoma patients and one hepatocellular carcinoma patient, three in all, had partial responses. Study-wide results and limits: Some patients who did not respond also had low normalized T-cell clonal expansion. In CD8+ T cells, expanded clones were on average more numerous than in CD4+.

Profiled with immunoSEQ multiplex PCR; TCRdb holds only in-frame clones, not every one. The sample has 89,000 or so clones; around 90% are singletons. The sequence was collected from an adult with an advanced solid tumor such as melanoma, head and neck, liver or kidney cancer. The material sequenced was CD4+ or CD8+ T cells sorted from blood, taken in a trial of the OX40 agonist ivuxolimab. The V gene is TRBV30, the J gene TRBJ1-5; possibly TRBD1 for D (5 bases). CDR3 residues: CASSGYSNQPQHF. The CDR3 DNA reads TGTGCCTCTTCAGGGTATAGCAATCAGCCCCAGCATTTT. The whole variable domain, remainder taken from reference TRBV30 and TRBJ1-5, is SQTIHQWPATLVQPVGSPLSLECTVEGTSNPNLYWYRQAAGRGLQLLFYSVGIGQISSEVPQNLSASRPQDRQFILSSKKLLLSDSGFYLCASSGYSNQPQHFGDGTRLSIL.